This TCR beta chain was identified in a study of EBV T-cell therapy then PD-1 blockade in nasopharyngeal carcinoma. Indicated treatment: AdE1-LMPpoly-expanded autologous EBV-specific T-cell therapy followed by anti-PD-1 nivolumab. The protocol was immunoSEQ multiplex PCR, while the TCRdb copy is restricted to in-frame clones and leaves out a portion. This sample yields 15,000 or so clones, of which 80% to 90% are seen a single time; about 34% belongs to the top ten. V was cut by 0 bases and J by 5 bases, with 10 bases left in between. CDR3 length equals 14 residues. Germline CDR1 is LGHNA and CDR2 is YSLEER. On this clone itself: Antigen: not known.

The specimen was CD8+ T cells from blood, collected around day 99 from a patient whose treatment included autologous EBV-specific T cells and nivolumab. The rearrangement uses TRBV4-3 and TRBJ1-2, with D maybe TRBD1 (5 bases). The source of this sequence is a man aged 35 to 55 with nasopharyngeal carcinoma. The CDR3 coding sequence is TGCGCCAGCAGCCAAGATTTGGGGCCGTATGGCTACACCTTC. Amino acid sequence: CASSQDLGPYGYTF.